These 28 T cell receptor beta chains were all obtained from the same sample, sequenced in a study of T cells in Graves' hyperthyroidism and ophthalmopathy (dated by TCRdb to the late 2010s). The method behind the library was multiplex PCR. The sequencer was an Illumina HiSeq 2000. TCR beta CDR3 regions were amplified from RNA transcripts. A first-round RT-PCR of the TCR CDR3 used the HTBI primer set with the Qiagen OneStep RT-PCR kit. TCRdb passed the public sequencing reads through fastp at Q25 and MiXCR, retaining productive beta sequences. For every CDR3 protein sequence, its rows merge into one entry that carries the most common genes and DNA. Recorded for this sample are about 350,000 distinct CDR3 sequences; 15% to 20% of them occurred a single time. The ten largest clonotypes hold 15% to 17% of the sample. Sequencing was done on a sample of blood. All receptors come from a woman in her forties with Graves' ophthalmopathy.

The V call is TRBV6-2 or TRBV6-3, the J call TRBJ2-5; 15 bases are shared with TRBD2. V shed 0 bases and J 5 bases; nucleotides not matched to a gene: 10. The CDR3 length is 19 residues. The germline CDR1 and CDR2 sequences are MNHEY and SVGEGT. In DNA, the CDR3 is TGTGCCAGCAGTTACTCCATCGGACTAGCGGGAGGGCCCCACGAGACCCAGTACTTC. The encoded protein is CASSYSIGLAGGPHETQYF.

At least ten counts were recorded for this clonotype. This rearrangement joins TRBV5-1 to TRBJ2-7, with a possible D match to TRBD2 (6 bases). Germline assignment: CDR1 SGHRS and CDR2 YFSETQ. Trimming shortened V by 4 bases and J by 2 bases, and 16 bases separated the two germline ends. The CDR3 is 15 residues long. CDR3 sequence (DNA): TGCGCCAGCAGCCTTCTTAGCGGTTTAACCTACGAGCAGTACTTC. It codes for CASSLLSGLTYEQYF.

Regarding this clonotype: A much bigger clone sits one base away, suggesting this may be a read error. V and J are TRBV11-1 and TRBJ2-2; D not certain. In germline, CDR1 is SGHAT, CDR2 FQDESV (reference sequence). Deletions cut 2 bases from V and 4 bases from J, with 14 bases between. The CDR3 is 16 residues long. The CDR3 nucleotides are TGTGCCAGCAGCTTACTGAGTCAAATCGGCACCGGGGAGCTGTTTTTT. Translating it yields CASSLLSQIGTGELFF.

This clonotype showed up just a few times. The V call is TRBV20-1, the J call TRBJ1-5; D gene ambiguous. The CDR3 runs to 13 residues. V was cut by 2 bases and J by 4 bases, with 9 bases left in between. Germline-derived CDR1 and CDR2 are DFQATT and SNEGSKA (reference sequence). CDR3 nucleotide sequence: TGCAGTGCTAGAACTACAGATAATCAGCCCCAGCATTTT. The encoded protein is CSARTTDNQPQHF.

The V gene is TRBV12-3 or TRBV12-4, the J gene TRBJ1-1; D is unresolved. Trimming removed 7 bases from V and 3 bases from J, with 12 bases in between. CDR3 size: 13 residues. The CDR3: CASMSGGDTEAFF. CDR3 nucleotides: TGTGCCAGCATGTCGGGTGGGGACACTGAAGCTTTCTTT.

This clonotype was detected a few times. The CDR3 is CASSPATLSYEQYF. The CDR3 nucleotides are TGTGCCAGCAGTCCCGCGACACTGTCCTACGAGCAGTACTTC. The chain links TRBV28 to TRBJ2-7; D unresolved. The germline V gene encodes CDR1 MDHEN and CDR2 SYDVKM. Trimming took 5 bases from V and 1 from J, leaving 12 bases between them. This CDR3 is 14 amino acids long.

This clonotype was recorded many times. The CDR3 coding sequence is TGCAGTGTAGGGACAGGGGACTATGGCTACACCTTC. Protein: CSVGTGDYGYTF. The V call is TRBV20-1, the J call TRBJ1-2, with TRBD1 identical over 10 bases. The CDR3 length is 12 residues. The junction had 2 bases not matched to a gene; V was cut back by 7 bases and J by 3 bases. Looked up from germline, CDR1 is DFQATT and CDR2 is SNEGSKA (reference sequence).

This clonotype was counted at least ten times. The chain carries TRBV7-8 and TRBJ2-2; TRBD2 aligns across 7 bases. This CDR3 region has 13 residues. CDR1 and CDR2 from the germline V gene are SGHVS and FQNEAQ. V gave up 7 bases and J gave up 6 bases; unmatched junction bases: 5. This CDR3 is CASNFAGAGELFF. CDR3 DNA sequence: TGTGCCAGCAACTTCGCGGGGGCCGGGGAGCTGTTTTTT.

At least ten counts were recorded for this clonotype. The chain has TRBV20-1 and TRBJ2-7, with 11 bases that match TRBD2. The trim removed 6 bases at V and 2 bases at J, leaving 9 bases unmatched. The CDR3 spans 15 residues. CDR1 is DFQATT and CDR2 is SNEGSKA in the germline V gene (reference sequence). The CDR3 coding sequence is TGCAGTGCCTCGTGGACTAGCGGGCTACCCTACGAGCAGTACTTC. The encoded protein is CSASWTSGLPYEQYF.

The table lists this clonotype with many counts. V usage is TRBV12-3 or TRBV12-4 and J usage is TRBJ2-1; perhaps TRBD2 as D (7 bases). Between the trimmed V and J ends, which lost 6 bases and 2 bases, there was a span of 17 bases. The CDR3 consists of 16 residues. The CDR3 nucleotides read TGTGCCAGCAGCCCCCGGGGGGCACTCCCCTACAATGAGCAGTTCTTC. Amino acid sequence: CASSPRGALPYNEQFF.

This clonotype was observed many times. The rearrangement links TRBV30 to TRBJ2-7, with D uncertain. The V and J ends lost 2 bases and 0 bases respectively, with 8 bases between them. Germline values: CDR1 GTSNPN, CDR2 SVGIG (reference sequence). The CDR3 runs to 13 residues. DNA for the CDR3: TGTGCCTGGAGTTTAGAATCCTCCTACGAGCAGTACTTC. Protein product: CAWSLESSYEQYF.

At least ten counts were recorded for this clonotype. The J gene is TRBJ2-7, the V gene TRBV5-6; TRBD1 agrees at 7 bases. V was pared by 4 bases and J by 6 bases, with 10 bases of the junction left unmatched. Germline V gene data show CDR1 as SGHDT and CDR2 as YYEEEE. The CDR3 has 14 residues. The CDR3 loop reads CASSRQTGKGEQYF. In DNA form, the CDR3 reads TGTGCCAGCAGCCGTCAGACAGGGAAAGGCGAGCAGTACTTC. The full variable domain, completed using reference TRBV5-6 and TRBJ2-7, is DAGVTQSPTHLIKTRGQQVTLRCSPKSGHDTVSWYQQALGQGPQFIFQYYEEEERQRGNFPDRFSGHQFPNYSSELNVNALLLGDSALYLCASSRQTGKGEQYFGPGTRLTVT.

This clonotype was counted at least ten times. The chain carries TRBV19 and TRBJ2-2; 14 nucleotides match TRBD2. This CDR3 spans 15 amino acids. Germline V CDR1 and CDR2: LNHDA, SQIVND (reference sequence). The J segment lost 7 bases and the V segment lost 5 bases, leaving 3 bases of the junction unmatched. The CDR3 bases are TGTGCCAGTAGTCGGACTAGCGGGAGGAGCGGGGAGCTGTTTTTT. Protein product: CASSRTSGRSGELFF.

This clonotype was found many times. The V call is TRBV6-5, the J call TRBJ1-1, with TRBD1 as a possible D gene (5 bases). Germline CDR1 is MNHEY and CDR2 is SVGAGI. Trimming pared 2 bases from V and 4 bases from J, leaving 14 bases between. The CDR3 is 15 amino acids. In nucleotides, the CDR3 is TGTGCCAGCAGTTACGCCCAGGGTCAGGGCACTGAAGCTTTCTTT. Amino acid sequence: CASSYAQGQGTEAFF.

This clonotype was counted many times. The V call is TRBV12-3 or TRBV12-4, the J call TRBJ1-5; 8 positions match TRBD1. V gave up 3 bases and J gave up 6 bases; unmatched junction bases: 7. The CDR3 extends over 15 amino acids. The CDR3 sequence is CASSFGAGGLQPQHF. In nucleotides, the CDR3 is TGTGCCAGCAGTTTTGGGGCAGGGGGCCTTCAGCCCCAGCATTTT.

This clonotype occurred many times. The V call is TRBV28, the J call TRBJ1-5; 9 bases line up with TRBD1. Per the germline V gene, CDR1 is MDHEN and CDR2 is SYDVKM. J gave up 2 bases and V 1 base, and 12 bases lay outside the gene matches. CDR3 size: 19 residues. The CDR3 sequence: CASSLSSGTGKLGNQPQHF. CDR3 bases: TGTGCCAGCAGTTTATCCTCCGGGACAGGGAAATTGGGCAATCAGCCCCAGCATTTT.

The chain employs TRBV20-1 and TRBJ2-7; D unresolved. Germline-derived CDR1 and CDR2 are DFQATT and SNEGSKA (reference sequence). V was trimmed by 2 bases and J by 4 bases, leaving 15 bases between them. The CDR3 covers 14 residues. In nucleotides, the CDR3 is TGCAGTGCTAGAACGTTCAGGCTCCCATACGAGCAGTACTTC. Protein product: CSARTFRLPYEQYF.

This clonotype was observed at least ten times. This chain links TRBV7-8 with TRBJ2-1, with 8 positions matching TRBD1. The CDR3 extends over 16 amino acids. Germline CDR1 reads SGHVS; CDR2 reads FQNEAQ. The junction had 9 bases not matched to a gene; V was cut back by 5 bases and J by 3 bases. CDR3 amino acids: CASSLRTGLIYNEQFF. As DNA, the CDR3 is TGTGCCAGCAGCCTTCGGACAGGGCTTATCTACAATGAGCAGTTCTTC.

This clonotype was counted ten times or more. The chain uses TRBV19 and TRBJ1-6, with TRBD1 identical over 7 bases. This CDR3 has 16 residues. The ends lost 9 bases at V and 9 bases at J; junction bases unmatched: 17. Germline values: CDR1 LNHDA, CDR2 SQIVND (reference sequence). DNA for the CDR3: TGTGCCAGATTACCACCTCCTAGGGGGCATTGTTCACCCCTCCACTTT. Translated: CARLPPPRGHCSPLHF. The entire variable domain, with the rest obtained from reference TRBV19 and TRBJ1-6, is as follows: DGGITQSPKYLFRKEGQNVTLSCEQNLNHDAMYWYRQDPGQGLRLIYYSQIVNDFQKGDIAEGYSVSREKKESFPLTVTSAQKNPTAFYLCARLPPPRGHCSPLHFGNGTRLTVT.

This clonotype came up a few times. The chain joins TRBV11-2 to TRBJ2-7; 11 bases match TRBD2. V lost 1 base, J lost 0 bases, and 8 bases stayed unmatched. The CDR3 extends over 18 amino acids. Germline CDR1 and CDR2: SGHAT and FQNNGV. The CDR3: CASSLVAGGPSSSYEQYF. CDR3 in DNA: TGTGCCAGCAGCTTAGTAGCGGGAGGGCCCTCTAGCTCCTACGAGCAGTACTTC.

The rearrangement uses TRBV6-5 and TRBJ2-5; no definite D call. Germline V lookup: CDR1 MNHEY, CDR2 SVGAGI. V dropped 2 bases and J dropped 1 base, with 8 bases sitting between them. The CDR3 totals 14 residues. In DNA form, the CDR3 reads TGTGCCAGCAGTTACGAGTCTGCCCAAGAGACCCAGTACTTC. It encodes CASSYESAQETQYF.

V gene TRBV6-5 combines with J gene TRBJ1-1, with D perhaps matching TRBD1 (5 bases). Between the trimmed V and J ends, which lost 4 bases and 1 base, there was a span of 13 bases. Germline V CDR1 and CDR2: MNHEY, SVGAGI. The CDR3 covers 15 residues. CDR3 DNA sequence: TGTGCCAGCAGTTCCGTGGACATGGCGAACACTGAAGCTTTCTTT. Protein sequence: CASSSVDMANTEAFF.

The chain uses TRBV20-1 and TRBJ1-2, with TRBD1 as a possible D gene (6 bases). This CDR3 is built from 13 residues. Between the trimmed V and J ends, which lost 3 bases and 4 bases, there was a span of 12 bases. CDR1 is DFQATT, CDR2 SNEGSKA, per germline (reference sequence). This CDR3 reads CSASWTESYGYTF. Here the CDR3 DNA reads TGCAGTGCTAGCTGGACAGAGAGCTATGGCTACACCTTC.

This clonotype was observed at least ten times. V gene TRBV12-3 or TRBV12-4 combines with J gene TRBJ1-1; 9 nucleotides align to TRBD1. Trimming at V came to 5 bases and at J to 2 bases, leaving 9 bases not matched to a gene. CDR3 length equals 16 residues. The CDR3 loop reads CASSPRGQGPNTEAFF. The CDR3, as DNA: TGTGCCAGCAGTCCACGTGGACAGGGGCCCAACACTGAAGCTTTCTTT.

At least ten counts were recorded for this clonotype. This chain uses TRBV2 with TRBJ1-1, with D possibly matching TRBD1 (6 bases). The ends were cut back, 6 bases at V and 6 bases at J, with 17 bases in the middle. The germline CDR1 and CDR2 sequences are SNHLY and FYNNEI. The CDR3 sequence is 14 residues long. The CDR3 DNA follows: TGTGCCAGCAGGACAAGGACAGACCTGGCTGAAGCTTTCTTT. Translated: CASRTRTDLAEAFF.

This clonotype was observed a few times. The chain employs TRBV4-1 and TRBJ1-5; D is ambiguous. The CDR3 is 16 amino acids. Germline V lookup: CDR1 MGHRA, CDR2 YSYEKL. V lost 0 bases, J lost 2 bases, and 11 bases lay in between. CDR3 amino acids: CASSQDTGKGNQPQHF. The CDR3 bases are TGCGCCAGCAGCCAAGATACGGGGAAGGGCAATCAGCCCCAGCATTTT.

The sample holds many counts of this clonotype. The V gene is TRBV29-1, the J gene TRBJ2-7, with 12 bases aligning to TRBD1. From germline, CDR1 is SQVTM and CDR2 ANQGSEA. The length of the CDR3 is 14 residues. The ends lost 1 base at V and 5 bases at J; junction bases unmatched: 3. CDR3 nucleotides: TGCAGCGTTGAAGTGCGGGACAGGGGGCACGAGCAGTACTTC. Residues: CSVEVRDRGHEQYF.

This rearrangement joins TRBV6-1 to TRBJ2-7; the D gene is possibly TRBD2 (6 bases). Germline loops: CDR1 MNHNS, CDR2 SASEGT. The CDR3 has 13 amino acids. Trimming took 7 bases from V and 2 from J, leaving 12 bases between them. CDR3 residues: CASTFGTAYEQYF. The CDR3 DNA reads TGTGCCAGCACCTTCGGGACTGCCTACGAGCAGTACTTC.